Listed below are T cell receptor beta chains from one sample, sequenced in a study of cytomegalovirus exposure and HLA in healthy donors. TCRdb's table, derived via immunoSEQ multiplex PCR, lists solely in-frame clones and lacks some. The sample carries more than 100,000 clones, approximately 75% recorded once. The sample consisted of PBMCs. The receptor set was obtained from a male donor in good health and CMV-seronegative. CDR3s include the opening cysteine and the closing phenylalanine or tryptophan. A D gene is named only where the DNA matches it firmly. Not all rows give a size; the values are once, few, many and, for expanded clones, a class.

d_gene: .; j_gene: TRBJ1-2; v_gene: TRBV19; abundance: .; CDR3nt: TGTGCCAGTAGTCCAGACACCAGGAGGGCCTATGGCTACACCTTC; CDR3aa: CASSPDTRRAYGYTF
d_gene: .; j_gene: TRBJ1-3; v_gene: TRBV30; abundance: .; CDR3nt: TGTGCCTGGAGTGTAGGGGAGGCTGGAAACACCATATATTTT; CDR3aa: CAWSVGEAGNTIYF
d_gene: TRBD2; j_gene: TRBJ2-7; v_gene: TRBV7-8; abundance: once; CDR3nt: TGTGCCAGCAGCCATCCCCTCGGGGGGGCGAACGAGCAGTACTTC; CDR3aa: CASSHPLGGANEQYF
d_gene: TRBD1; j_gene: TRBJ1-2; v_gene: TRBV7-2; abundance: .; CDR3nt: TGTGCCAGCAGCCCCAACAGGGGCCCTAACTATGGCTACACCTTC; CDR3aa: CASSPNRGPNYGYTF
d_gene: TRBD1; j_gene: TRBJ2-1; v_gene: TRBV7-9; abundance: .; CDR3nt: TGTGCCAGCAGCTTGGGGACAGGGTTTTCCTACAATGAGCAGTTCTTC; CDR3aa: CASSLGTGFSYNEQFF
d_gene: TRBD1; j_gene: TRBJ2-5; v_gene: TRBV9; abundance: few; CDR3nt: TGTGCCAGCAGCCCGAGGGACAGCGAAGAGACCCAGTACTTC; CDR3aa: CASSPRDSEETQYF
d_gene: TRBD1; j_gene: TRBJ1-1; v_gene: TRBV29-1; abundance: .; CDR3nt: TGCAGCGTTGAGAGGTTTCGGGCGACAGGGCCTGAAGCTTTCTTT; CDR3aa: CSVERFRATGPEAFF
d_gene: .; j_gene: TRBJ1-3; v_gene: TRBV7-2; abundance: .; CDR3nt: TGTGCCAGCAGCTTCAGCAGGGGAAACACCATATATTTT; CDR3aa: CASSFSRGNTIYF
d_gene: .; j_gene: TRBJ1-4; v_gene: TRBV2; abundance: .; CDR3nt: TGTGCCAGCAGTGAGGACACTGAAAAACTGTTTTTT; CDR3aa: CASSEDTEKLFF
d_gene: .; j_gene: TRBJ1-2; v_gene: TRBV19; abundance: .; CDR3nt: TGTGCCAGTAGTATATGGGGCGGTGGCTACACCTTC; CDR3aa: CASSIWGGGYTF
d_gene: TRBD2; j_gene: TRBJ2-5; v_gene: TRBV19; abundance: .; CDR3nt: TGTGCCAGTAGTATTCCGGGCGGGGGTGCGGAGACCCAGTACTTC; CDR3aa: CASSIPGGGAETQYF
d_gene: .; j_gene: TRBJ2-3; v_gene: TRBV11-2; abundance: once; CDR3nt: TGTGCCAGCAGCTTAGTCACTACTACAGATACGCAGTATTTT; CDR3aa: CASSLVTTTDTQYF
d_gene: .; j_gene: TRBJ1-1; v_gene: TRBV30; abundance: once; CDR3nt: TGTGCCTGGAGTGTAAATCAGGGAAAAGCTTTCTTT; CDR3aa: CAWSVNQGKAFF
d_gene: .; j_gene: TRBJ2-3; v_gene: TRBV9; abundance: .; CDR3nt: TGTGCCAGCAGCGTAGCTGCGGGGCAGGGGGTTGGAGATACGCAGTATTTT; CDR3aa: CASSVAAGQGVGDTQYF
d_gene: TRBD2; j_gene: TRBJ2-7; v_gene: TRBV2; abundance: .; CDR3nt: TGTGCCAGCAGTGAATGGACTAGCGGGGGCGACTCCTACGAGCAGTACTTC; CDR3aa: CASSEWTSGGDSYEQYF
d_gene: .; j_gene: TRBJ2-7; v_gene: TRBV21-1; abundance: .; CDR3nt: TGTGCCAGCAGCAAAAGGAGACAGCCGTACGAGCAGTACTTC; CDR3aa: CASSKRRQPYEQYF
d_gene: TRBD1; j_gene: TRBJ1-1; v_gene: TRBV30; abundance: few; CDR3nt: TGTGCCTGGAGTTACGGGACAGGGCGTGAAGCTTTCTTT; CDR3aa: CAWSYGTGREAFF
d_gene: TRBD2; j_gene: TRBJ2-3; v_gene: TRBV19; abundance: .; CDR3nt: TGTGCCATCAGGGCTAGCGGGGGGGCAGATACGCAGTATTTT; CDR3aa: CAIRASGGADTQYF
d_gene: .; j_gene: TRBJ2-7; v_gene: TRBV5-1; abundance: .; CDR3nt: TGCGCCAGCAGCTTCAGTCAGGGTCTAGGCTACGAGCAGTACTTC; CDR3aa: CASSFSQGLGYEQYF
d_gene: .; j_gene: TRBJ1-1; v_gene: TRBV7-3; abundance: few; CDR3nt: TGTGCCAGCAGCTTAGGGGGGAGCACTGAAGCTTTCTTT; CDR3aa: CASSLGGSTEAFF
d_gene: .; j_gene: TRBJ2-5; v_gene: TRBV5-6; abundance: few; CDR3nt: TGTGCCAGCACCCTAAGGAGGTTAGGGGGAGAGACCCAGTACTTC; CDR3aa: CASTLRRLGGETQYF
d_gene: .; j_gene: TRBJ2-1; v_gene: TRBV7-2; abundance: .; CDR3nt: TGTGCCAGCAGCTTAGCGACTGGCCTTTACAATGAGCAGTTCTTC; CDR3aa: CASSLATGLYNEQFF
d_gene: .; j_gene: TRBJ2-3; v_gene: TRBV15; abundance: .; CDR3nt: TGTGCCACCAGCATGAGGACGCGGGGGCCCTTACTCGATACGCAGTATTTT; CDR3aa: CATSMRTRGPLLDTQYF
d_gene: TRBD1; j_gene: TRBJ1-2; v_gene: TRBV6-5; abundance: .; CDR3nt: TGTGCCAGCAGAACGGGACAGTTAGAGGGGAGCTACACCTTC; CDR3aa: CASRTGQLEGSYTF
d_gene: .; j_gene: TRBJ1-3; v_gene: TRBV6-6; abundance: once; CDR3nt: TGTGCCAGCAGTTCTACCGGGACAAGCCGAAACACCATATATTTT; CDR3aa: CASSSTGTSRNTIYF
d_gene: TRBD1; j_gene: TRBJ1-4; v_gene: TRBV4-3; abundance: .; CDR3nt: TGCGCCAGCAGCCAAGACTGGGACAGGGGGGTAAAACTGTTTTTT; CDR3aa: CASSQDWDRGVKLFF
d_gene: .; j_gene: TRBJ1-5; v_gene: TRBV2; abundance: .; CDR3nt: TGTGCCAGCAGTGACACAGGGCAACAGCCCCAGCATTTT; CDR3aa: CASSDTGQQPQHF
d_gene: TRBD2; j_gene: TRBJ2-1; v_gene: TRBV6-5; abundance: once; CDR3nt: TGTGCCAGCAGTTACTCCTACAGCGCGGGGGTCAATGAGCAGTTCTTC; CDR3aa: CASSYSYSAGVNEQFF
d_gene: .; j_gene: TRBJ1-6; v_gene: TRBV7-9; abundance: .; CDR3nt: TGTGCCAGCAGCTTAGCGGCGGGATATTCACCCCTCCACTTT; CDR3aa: CASSLAAGYSPLHF
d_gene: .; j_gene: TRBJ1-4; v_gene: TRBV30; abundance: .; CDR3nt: TGTGCCTGGAGCCAAACAGAAAATGAAAAACTGTTTTTT; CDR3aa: CAWSQTENEKLFF
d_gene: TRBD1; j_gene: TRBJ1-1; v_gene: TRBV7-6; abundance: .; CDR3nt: TGTGCCAGCAGCTTAGGGGGGACAGGGAATTTAGCTTTCTTT; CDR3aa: CASSLGGTGNLAFF
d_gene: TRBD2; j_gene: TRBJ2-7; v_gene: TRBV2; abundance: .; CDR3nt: TGTGCCAGTGCCTCGGGTGCTAGCGGGGGCGCCTACGAGCAGTACTTC; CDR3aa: CASASGASGGAYEQYF
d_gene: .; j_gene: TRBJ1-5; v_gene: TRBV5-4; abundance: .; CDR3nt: TGTGCCAGCAGCTTGGGCGGGGAACAGCCCCAGCATTTT; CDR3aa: CASSLGGEQPQHF
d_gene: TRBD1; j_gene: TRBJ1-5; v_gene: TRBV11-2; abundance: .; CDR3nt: TGTGCCAGCAGCATTGGACAGGGGGGGTATAGCAATCAGCCCCAGCATTTT; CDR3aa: CASSIGQGGYSNQPQHF
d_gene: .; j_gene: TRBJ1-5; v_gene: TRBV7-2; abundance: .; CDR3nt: TGTGCCAGCAGCCCGGGGGTCCGGCCTTATAGCAATCAGCCCCAGCATTTT; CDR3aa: CASSPGVRPYSNQPQHF
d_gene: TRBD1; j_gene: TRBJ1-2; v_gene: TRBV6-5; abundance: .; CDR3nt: TGTGCCAGCGGTCTAGGACAGGGGGAACAAGGCTACACCTTC; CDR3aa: CASGLGQGEQGYTF
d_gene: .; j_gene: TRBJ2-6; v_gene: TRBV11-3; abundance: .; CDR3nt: TGTGCCATTGCTTGGCCTGGGGCCAACGTCCTGACTTTC; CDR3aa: CAIAWPGANVLTF
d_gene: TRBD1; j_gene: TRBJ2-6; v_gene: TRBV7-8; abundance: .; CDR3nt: TGTGCCAGCGCGAAAGGACAGGGGGTTTTAGAGGGGGCCAACGTCCTGACTTTC; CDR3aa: CASAKGQGVLEGANVLTF
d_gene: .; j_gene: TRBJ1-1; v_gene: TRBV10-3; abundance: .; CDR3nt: TGTGCCATCAGTGATCGAGAGATCACTGAAGCTTTCTTT; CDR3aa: CAISDREITEAFF
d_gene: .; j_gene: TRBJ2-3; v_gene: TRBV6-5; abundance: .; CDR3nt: TGTGCCAGTAAACCACCGGGACTCTTCACAGATACGCAGTATTTT; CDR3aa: CASKPPGLFTDTQYF
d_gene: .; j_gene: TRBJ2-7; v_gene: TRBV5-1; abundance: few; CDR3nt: TGCGCCAGCAGAAACGTAGACAGAGTATACGAGCAGTACTTC; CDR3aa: CASRNVDRVYEQYF
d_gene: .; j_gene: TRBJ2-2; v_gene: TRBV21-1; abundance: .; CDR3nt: TGTGCCAGCAGCCCCCCACTAGCGGGCGGGGAGCTGTTTTTT; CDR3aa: CASSPPLAGGELFF
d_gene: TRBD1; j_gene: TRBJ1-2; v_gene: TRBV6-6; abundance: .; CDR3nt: TGTGCCAGCAGTTACCTCCGGGACAGGGGGCACTATGGCTACACCTTC; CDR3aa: CASSYLRDRGHYGYTF
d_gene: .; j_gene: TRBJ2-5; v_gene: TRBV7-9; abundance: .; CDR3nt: TGTTCCAGCAGCTCCTTCGGGGAGACCCAGTACTTC; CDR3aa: CSSSSFGETQYF
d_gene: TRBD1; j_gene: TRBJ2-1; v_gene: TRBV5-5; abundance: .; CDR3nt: TGTGCCAGCAGTCTACAGGGGGATGAGCAGTTCTTC; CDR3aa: CASSLQGDEQFF
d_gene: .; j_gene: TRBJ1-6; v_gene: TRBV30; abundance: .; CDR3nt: TGTGCCTGGAGTTTGAAGGGGGATTCACCCCTCCACTTT; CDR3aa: CAWSLKGDSPLHF
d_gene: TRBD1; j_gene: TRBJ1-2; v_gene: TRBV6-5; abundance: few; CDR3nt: TGTGCCAGCAGCCCCGACAGGGGGCATGGCTACACCTTC; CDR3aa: CASSPDRGHGYTF
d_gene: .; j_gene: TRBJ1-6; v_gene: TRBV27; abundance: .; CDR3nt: TGTGCCAGCAGTTTAAGTAGGTCGCCGACACTCAATTCACCCCTCCACTTT; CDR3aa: CASSLSRSPTLNSPLHF
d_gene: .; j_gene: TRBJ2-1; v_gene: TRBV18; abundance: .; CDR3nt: TGTGCCAGCTCAAACTCTAGGTATGAGCAGTTCTTC; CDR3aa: CASSNSRYEQFF
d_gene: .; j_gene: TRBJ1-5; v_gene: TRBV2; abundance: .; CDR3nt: TGTGCCACCAGCGGGGGGGGTTCCGGGAATCAGCCCCAGCATTTT; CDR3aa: CATSGGGSGNQPQHF
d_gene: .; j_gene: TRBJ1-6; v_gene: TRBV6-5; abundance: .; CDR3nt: TGTGCCAGCAGTTACACCGGACAGTATAATTCACCCCTCCACTTT; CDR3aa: CASSYTGQYNSPLHF
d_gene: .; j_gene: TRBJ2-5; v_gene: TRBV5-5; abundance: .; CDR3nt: TGTGCCAGCAGCTACCAGCCGGCAGGGGCTGGAGAGACCCAGTACTTC; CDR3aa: CASSYQPAGAGETQYF
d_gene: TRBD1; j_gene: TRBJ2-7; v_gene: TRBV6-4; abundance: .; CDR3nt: TGTGCCAGCAGACAGGACAGGTTCTCCTACGAGCAGTACTTC; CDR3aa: CASRQDRFSYEQYF
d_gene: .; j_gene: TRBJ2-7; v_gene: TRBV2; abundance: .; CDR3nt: TGTGCCAGCAGGCAGGGCCCCGTGGGATACTACGAGCAGTACTTC; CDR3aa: CASRQGPVGYYEQYF